Below, 5 T cell receptor beta chains from the same sample are listed, as sequenced in a study of T cells after yellow fever vaccination. TCRdb used MiXCR to reprocess the 5' RACE reads, holding one entry per CDR3 protein. The sample lists hundreds of thousands of distinct CDR3 sequences, roughly 14% occurring once. Source: PBMCs, taken on the day of the yellow fever booster vaccination. The origin of the receptors is a young man who received the YFV17D yellow fever vaccine.

The gene calls are TRBV6-6 and TRBJ2-1; 8 bases align to TRBD2. Germline loops: CDR1 MNHNY, CDR2 SVGAGI (reference sequence). The CDR3 totals 13 residues. The V gene end was trimmed by 6 bases and the J gene end by 7 bases; junction bases not matched to a gene: 5. The CDR3 DNA sequence: TGTGCCAGCAGGAGCGGGAGTAGGAATGAGCAGTTCTTC. It encodes CASRSGSRNEQFF.

This clonotype was detected only a few times. The V call is TRBV20-1, the J call TRBJ2-1; D might be TRBD2 (7 bases). The CDR3 is 20 residues long. V was pared by 2 bases and J by 2 bases, with 28 bases between. Germline-derived CDR1 and CDR2 are DFQATT and SNEGSKA (reference sequence). CDR3 loop: CSARMDRLAAPGSAYNEQFF. CDR3 nucleotides: TGCAGTGCTAGAATGGACAGACTAGCCGCACCGGGGTCGGCCTACAATGAGCAGTTCTTC.

The V call is TRBV21-1, the J call TRBJ2-4. TRBV21-1 is listed as a pseudogene. The CDR3 contains 16 residues. The CDR3 spells CASSKGLGIAKNIQYF. CDR3 in DNA: TGTGCCAGCAGCAAAGGCTTAGGGATAGCCAAAAACATTCAGTACTTC.

The J gene is TRBJ2-7, the V gene TRBV5-1; the D call may be TRBD1 or TRBD2 (5 bases each). The CDR3 extends over 16 amino acids. V was pared by 0 bases and J by 0 bases, with 13 bases between. Germline CDR1 SGHRS, CDR2 YFSETQ. The CDR3 spells CASSLVLGTISYEQYF. The CDR3 nucleotides read TGCGCCAGCAGCTTGGTACTGGGGACCATCTCCTACGAGCAGTACTTC.

The chain has TRBV12-1 and TRBJ2-2; the table's D call of TRBD1 was not tested on the DNA. TRBV12-1 corresponds to a pseudogene. The CDR3 has 23 residues. The CDR3 sequence is CASSFPGTNDFLAGRSNTGELFF. DNA for the CDR3: TGTGCCAGCAGCTTTCCCGGGACAAACGATTTTCTAGCGGGGCGCTCGAACACCGGGGAGCTGTTTTTT.